This passage covers 2 T cell receptor beta chains from one sample sequenced in a study of cytomegalovirus exposure and HLA in healthy donors. In the PCR, 60 Vbeta and 13 Jbeta primers were used. Using immunoSEQ multiplex PCR, the repertoire was profiled, and TCRdb retains in-frame clones only, with some absent. There are about 140,000 clones in the sample; about 75% occur only once, and more than 3% lies in the top ten. Sequencing was done on a sample of PBMCs. The origin of the receptors is a man aged 18 to 30 in good health and CMV-seronegative.

The chain joins TRBV4-1 to TRBJ2-7; D is undetermined. This CDR3 comprises 15 residues. CDR1 is MGHRA and CDR2 is YSYEKL in the germline V gene. Trimming shortened V by 3 bases and J by 0 bases, and 12 bases separated the two germline ends. CDR3 nucleotide sequence: TGCGCCAGCAGCCAGCAGGATGGCAGCTCCTACGAGCAGTACTTC. The encoded protein is CASSQQDGSSYEQYF.

The gene calls are TRBV7-2 and TRBJ2-7, with 7 bases aligning to TRBD1. Germline V gives CDR1 SGHTA, CDR2 FQGNSA. Trimming took 4 bases from V and 7 from J; bases not matched to a gene: 4. This CDR3 is 12 amino acids long. CDR3 sequence (DNA): TGTGCCAGCAGCTCGGGACAGCGGGAGCAGTACTTC. Translation gives CASSSGQREQYF.